The 23 T cell receptor beta chains given below trace back to one sample, sequenced in a study of cytomegalovirus exposure and HLA in healthy donors. The study ran its PCR with 60 Vbeta and 13 Jbeta primers. Profiled with immunoSEQ multiplex PCR; TCRdb holds only in-frame clones, not every one. Here the sample table reports 55,000 or so clones. The source material was PBMCs. The receptors come from a young woman in good health and CMV-seropositive.

The chain links TRBV27 to TRBJ1-6, with no clear D. V lost 3 bases to trimming and J lost 4 bases, with 4 bases between them. CDR1 is MNHEY, CDR2 SMNVEV, per germline (reference sequence). The CDR3 totals 13 residues. CDR3 sequence: CASSFSYNSPLHF. The CDR3 DNA is TGTGCCAGCAGTTTCTCTTATAATTCACCCCTCCACTTT.

The chain is built from TRBV13 and TRBJ2-5, with 13 bases lining up with TRBD2. The CDR3 length is 16 residues. CDR1 is PRHDT, CDR2 FYEKMQ, per germline (reference sequence). J was trimmed by 4 bases and V by 3 bases; bases with no gene match: 5. The CDR3 loop reads CASSFGTSGARETQYF. Written as DNA, the CDR3 is TGTGCCAGCAGCTTCGGGACTAGCGGGGCCCGAGAGACCCAGTACTTC.

The chain couples TRBV5-6 to TRBJ2-7, with TRBD2 as a possible D gene (5 bases). V was cut by 2 bases and J by 7 bases, with 13 bases left in between. Germline CDR1 reads SGHDT; CDR2 reads YYEEEE. The CDR3 has 13 residues. This chain's CDR3 is CASSFLTAGEQYF. The CDR3 DNA is TGTGCCAGCAGCTTCCTTACTGCGGGTGAGCAGTACTTC.

The chain carries TRBV28 and TRBJ1-6; 9 nucleotides agree with TRBD1. The trim removed 2 bases at V and 9 bases at J, leaving 5 bases unmatched. The CDR3 covers 15 residues. Germline assignment: CDR1 MDHEN and CDR2 SYDVKM. The CDR3 loop is CASSLATGGASPLHF. DNA of the CDR3: TGTGCCAGCAGTTTAGCAACAGGGGGCGCTTCACCCCTCCACTTT.

The chain employs TRBV18 and TRBJ1-3; TRBD1 might be the D (5 bases). CDR3 length: 18 residues. Germline CDR1 KGHSH, CDR2 LQKENI. Trimming left V 3 bases short and J 0 bases short, with 18 bases between. CDR3 in amino acids: CASSPGPLTGSSGNTIYF. In nucleotides, the CDR3 is TGTGCCAGCTCACCGGGCCCACTTACAGGATCCTCTGGAAACACCATATATTTT.

The rearrangement joins TRBV4-2 to TRBJ2-1; 8 bases fit TRBD2. Germline V lookup: CDR1 LGHNA, CDR2 YNFKEQ. The CDR3 loop spans 19 amino acids. After removal of 0 bases from V and 2 bases from J, the junction contained 12 bases not matched to a gene. CDR3 protein: CASSQDTGMSGGPYNEQFF. CDR3 DNA sequence: TGTGCCAGCAGCCAAGATACGGGAATGAGCGGGGGCCCCTACAATGAGCAGTTCTTC.

The chain links TRBV7-9 to TRBJ1-1; D not certain. Germline values: CDR1 SEHNR, CDR2 FQNEAQ (reference sequence). This CDR3 is built from 15 residues. Trimming removed 1 base from V and 0 bases from J, with 9 bases in between. The CDR3 DNA sequence: TGTGCCAGCAGCTTAGATCTGAGGGTGAACACTGAAGCTTTCTTT. Encoded protein: CASSLDLRVNTEAFF.

CDR3 protein: CASSSGTSGPDTQYF. The CDR3 nucleotides are TGCGCCAGCAGCTCCGGGACTAGCGGCCCAGATACGCAGTATTTT. The V call is TRBV5-1, the J call TRBJ2-3; TRBD2 matches at 11 bases. After removal of 3 bases from V and 4 bases from J, the junction contained 4 bases not matched to a gene. Germline loops: CDR1 SGHRS, CDR2 YFSETQ. The CDR3 loop spans 15 amino acids.

The chain has TRBV12-2 and TRBJ2-3; TRBD2 is the table's D call, not checked against the DNA. TRBV12-2 constitutes a pseudogene. The CDR3 sequence is 17 residues long. In DNA, the CDR3 is TGTGCAAGTCGCTTAGAGGGCGGCGGGGCCAGCACAGATACGCAGTATTTT. The encoded protein is CASRLEGGGASTDTQYF.

The chain carries TRBV25-1 and TRBJ2-6; D is unresolved. Trimming removed 5 bases from V and 2 bases from J, with 7 bases in between. The germline CDR1 and CDR2 sequences are MGHDK and SYGVNS. This CDR3 contains 14 residues. CDR3 DNA sequence: TGTGCCAGCAGTTTCGGAGCTGGGGCCAACGTCCTGACTTTC. Its protein is CASSFGAGANVLTF. The whole variable domain, filled in from reference TRBV25-1 and TRBJ2-6, reads EADIYQTPRYLVIGTGKKITLECSQTMGHDKMYWYQQDPGMELHLIHYSYGVNSTEKGDLSSESTVSRIRTEHFPLTLESARPSHTSQYLCASSFGAGANVLTFGAGSRLTVL.

V is TRBV6-5 and J is TRBJ2-3, with a possible D match to TRBD2 (5 bases). This CDR3 has 13 amino acids. CDR1 and CDR2 from the germline V gene are MNHEY and SVGAGI. The V end lost 5 bases, the J end lost 3 bases, and 9 bases lay between the germline ends. CDR3 residues: CASSDYSTDTQYF. CDR3 DNA: TGTGCCAGCAGTGACTACAGTACAGATACGCAGTATTTT.

CDR3: CASSPRNTGELFF. The CDR3 DNA sequence: TGTGCCAGCTCACCCCGTAACACCGGGGAGCTGTTTTTT. V and J are TRBV18 and TRBJ2-2; D is undetermined. The CDR3 sequence is 13 residues long. V lost 3 bases and J lost 2, with 4 bases in between. CDR1 and CDR2 from the germline V gene are KGHSH and LQKENI. Full variable domain (remainder filled in from reference TRBV18 and TRBJ2-2): NAGVMQNPRHLVRRRGQEARLRCSPMKGHSHVYWYRQLPEEGLKFMVYLQKENIIDESGMPKERFSAEFPKEGPSILRIQQVVRGDSAAYFCASSPRNTGELFFGEGSRLTVL.

In DNA, the CDR3 is TGTGCCAGCAGGCAGATCACATCATACAATGAGCAGTTCTTC. The encoded protein is CASRQITSYNEQFF. V usage is TRBV6-1 and J usage is TRBJ2-1, with D uncertain. V was trimmed by 6 bases and J by 4 bases, leaving 13 bases between them. The CDR3 has 14 residues. CDR1 is MNHNS and CDR2 is SASEGT in the germline V gene.

The chain uses TRBV29-1 and TRBJ2-5; D is possibly TRBD2 (6 bases). V dropped 2 bases and J dropped 2 bases, with 15 bases sitting between them. In germline, CDR1 is SQVTM, CDR2 ANQGSEA. The CDR3 totals 15 residues. CDR3 residues: CSVEWFGDSQETQYF. The CDR3, as DNA: TGCAGCGTTGAATGGTTTGGGGACTCACAAGAGACCCAGTACTTC.

The chain carries TRBV9 and TRBJ2-5; 7 nucleotides align to TRBD2. Germline CDR1 and CDR2: SGDLS and YYNGEE. The ends lost 3 bases at V and 3 bases at J; junction bases unmatched: 11. This CDR3 has 16 amino acids. The CDR3 sequence: CASSAPGGGGKETQYF. The CDR3 DNA reads TGTGCCAGCAGCGCCCCCGGCGGGGGAGGGAAAGAGACCCAGTACTTC. The full variable domain, completed using reference TRBV9 and TRBJ2-5, is DSGVTQTPKHLITATGQRVTLRCSPRSGDLSVYWYQQSLDQGLQFLIQYYNGEERAKGNILERFSAQQFPDLHSELNLSSLELGDSALYFCASSAPGGGGKETQYFGPGTRLLVL.

The chain couples TRBV4-1 to TRBJ2-1; TRBD2 is a possible D gene (7 bases). The CDR3 length is 15 residues. CDR1 is MGHRA and CDR2 is YSYEKL in the germline V gene. Between the trimmed V and J ends, which lost 3 bases and 9 bases, there was a span of 18 bases. CDR3 residues: CASSHGTTGLREQFF. The CDR3 bases are TGCGCCAGCAGCCATGGGACTACAGGGCTGCGTGAGCAGTTCTTC.

The gene calls are TRBV6-5 and TRBJ1-2, with TRBD1 as a possible D gene (6 bases). Germline lookup yields CDR1 MNHEY and CDR2 SVGAGI. V shed 4 bases and J shed 5 bases, with 14 bases lying between them. This CDR3 is 14 amino acids long. Here the CDR3 reads CASSSGVGRYGYTF. CDR3 DNA: TGTGCCAGCAGTTCAGGGGTTGGGCGGTATGGCTACACCTTC.

The chain couples TRBV5-6 to TRBJ1-1, with 7 bases lining up with TRBD1. CDR1 and CDR2 (germline): SGHDT, YYEEEE. The trim removed 4 bases at V and 4 bases at J, leaving 7 bases unmatched. This CDR3 spans 14 amino acids. The DNA of the CDR3 is TGTGCCAGCAGCCTAGGAACAGGGGTCACTGAAGCTTTCTTT. The encoded protein is CASSLGTGVTEAFF.

The chain carries TRBV19 and TRBJ1-2; possibly TRBD1 for D (6 bases). Germline values: CDR1 LNHDA, CDR2 SQIVND (reference sequence). Between the trimmed V and J ends, which lost 4 bases and 4 bases, there was a span of 13 bases. This CDR3 comprises 14 residues. The CDR3 spells CASSTQDRGYGYTF. CDR3 bases: TGTGCCAGTAGTACCCAGGACAGAGGCTATGGCTACACCTTC.

The chain employs TRBV27 and TRBJ2-7, with 7 bases identical to TRBD2. This CDR3 has 14 residues. V lost 3 bases and J lost 2; bases outside the gene matches: 4. In germline, CDR1 is MNHEY, CDR2 SMNVEV (reference sequence). The CDR3 reads CASSFAGTTYEQYF. CDR3 sequence (DNA): TGTGCCAGCAGTTTCGCGGGGACTACCTACGAGCAGTACTTC.

This chain links TRBV19 with TRBJ1-5; D not resolved. CDR1 and CDR2 (germline): LNHDA, SQIVND (reference sequence). Trimming took 5 bases from V and 0 from J, leaving 17 bases between them. CDR3 length: 17 amino acids. Written as DNA, the CDR3 is TGTGCCAGTAGTCCACCGGGTGGGAGAAATAGCAATCAGCCCCAGCATTTT. This codes for CASSPPGGRNSNQPQHF.

The gene calls are TRBV7-2 and TRBJ2-7, with 14 bases that match TRBD2. V gave up 2 bases and J gave up 5 bases; unmatched junction bases: 8. The CDR3 extends over 17 amino acids. Germline lookup yields CDR1 SGHTA and CDR2 FQGNSA. The CDR3 sequence: CASSLSRTSGRNHEQYF. The DNA for the CDR3 is TGTGCCAGCAGCTTATCCCGGACTAGCGGGAGGAACCACGAGCAGTACTTC.

V gene TRBV28 combines with J gene TRBJ1-2, with a possible D match to TRBD1 (5 bases). This CDR3 has 13 amino acids. The V and J ends lost 4 bases and 4 bases respectively, with 10 bases between them. Germline CDR1 and CDR2: MDHEN and SYDVKM. CDR3 region: CASSWKRGYGYTF. DNA of the CDR3: TGTGCCAGCAGTTGGAAAAGGGGCTATGGCTACACCTTC.